This T cell receptor beta chain was sequenced in a study of T cell repertoires in cytomegalovirus infection. Study context: Public TCR beta signatures indicated both CMV infection and matching HLA type.

This CDR3 has 13 residues. Germline CDR1 is MNHEY and CDR2 is SVGEGT. V dropped 4 bases and J dropped 1 base, with 8 bases sitting between them. Note on this clonotype: The antigen is not known.

TCRdb independently ran MiXCR on the reads; one entry per CDR3 protein. The sample gives 900,000 to 950,000 distinct CDR3 sequences, approximately 30% of which show up once; about an eighth is in the top ten. The sample was cultured CD8+ T cells from PBMCs, taken from culture after CMV antigen stimulation. This TCR came from a human donor in good health (CMV status not recorded). Some clones in this sample may be carry-over from other donors' samples. The chain combines TRBV6-2 or TRBV6-3 with TRBJ2-7; either TRBD1 or TRBD2 may supply D (5 bases each). CDR3 DNA sequence: TGTGCCAGCAGTTGGGACGTTTCCTACGAGCAGTACGTC. This encodes CASSWDVSYEQYV.